The clone carrying this T cell receptor (beta chain) was observed once. TCRdb re-analysed the RT-PCR reads in MiXCR, keeping a single row per CDR3 protein. The sample consists of roughly 570,000 distinct CDR3 sequences, roughly 13% of them appearing once. These data come from a study of response to subunit inactivated influenza vaccine. The V gene lost 8 bases and the J gene lost 1 base, with 11 bases spanning the gap. Germline V gene lookup returns CDR1 SNHLY and CDR2 FYNNEI. The CDR3 covers 14 residues. The material was PBMCs from blood, obtained roughly 46 days after vaccination. This sequence joins TRBV2 and TRBJ2-2; D tentatively fits TRBD1 or TRBD2 (5 bases each). This receptor was taken from a man in his fifties or sixties who received an inactivated influenza vaccine. The CDR3 region is CASGGMWNTGELFF. CDR3 nucleotides: TGTGCCAGCGGGGGTATGTGGAACACCGGGGAGCTGTTTTTT.